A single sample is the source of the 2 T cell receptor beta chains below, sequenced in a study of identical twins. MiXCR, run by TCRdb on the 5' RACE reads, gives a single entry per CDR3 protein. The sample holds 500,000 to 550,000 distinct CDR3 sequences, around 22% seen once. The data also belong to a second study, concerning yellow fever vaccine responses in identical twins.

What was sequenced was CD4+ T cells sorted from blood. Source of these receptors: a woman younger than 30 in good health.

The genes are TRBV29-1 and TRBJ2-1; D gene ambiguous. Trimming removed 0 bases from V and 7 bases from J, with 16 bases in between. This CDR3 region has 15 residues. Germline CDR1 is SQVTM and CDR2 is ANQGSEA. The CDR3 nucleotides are TGCAGCGTTGAAGATCGGGCTGGCCGGTTAAATGAGCAGTTCTTC. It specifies CSVEDRAGRLNEQFF.

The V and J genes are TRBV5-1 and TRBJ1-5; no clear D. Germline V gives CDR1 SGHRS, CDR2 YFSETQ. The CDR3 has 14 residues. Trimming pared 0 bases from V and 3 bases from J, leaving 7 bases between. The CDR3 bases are TGCGCCAGCAGCTTGGTTCCAAACAATCAGCCCCAGCATTTT. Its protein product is CASSLVPNNQPQHF.